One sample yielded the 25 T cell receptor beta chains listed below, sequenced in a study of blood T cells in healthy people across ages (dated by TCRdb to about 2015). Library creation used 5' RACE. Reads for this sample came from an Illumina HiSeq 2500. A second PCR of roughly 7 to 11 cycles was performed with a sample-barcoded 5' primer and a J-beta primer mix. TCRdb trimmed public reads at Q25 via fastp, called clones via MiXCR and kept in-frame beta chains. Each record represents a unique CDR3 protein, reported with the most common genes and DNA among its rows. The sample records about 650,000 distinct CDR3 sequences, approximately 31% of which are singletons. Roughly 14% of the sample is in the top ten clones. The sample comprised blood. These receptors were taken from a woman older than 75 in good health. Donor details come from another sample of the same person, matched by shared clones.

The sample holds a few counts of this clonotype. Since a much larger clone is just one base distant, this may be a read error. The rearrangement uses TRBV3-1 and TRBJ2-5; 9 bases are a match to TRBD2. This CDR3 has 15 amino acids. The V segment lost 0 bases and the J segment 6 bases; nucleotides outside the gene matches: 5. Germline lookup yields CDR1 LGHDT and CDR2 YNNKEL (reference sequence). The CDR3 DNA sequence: TGTGCCAGCAGCCAAGATTCGACTAGCGGAAAGACCCAGTACTTC. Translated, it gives CASSQDSTSGKTQYF.

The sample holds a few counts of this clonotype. CDR3 coding DNA: TGCAGCGTTGAAGTGTCAGGGGTAGGAGATACGCAGTATTTT. Its protein product is CSVEVSGVGDTQYF. The chain has TRBV29-1 and TRBJ2-3; maybe TRBD1 (6 bases). Germline CDR1 is SQVTM and CDR2 is ANQGSEA. There are 14 residues in the CDR3. Trimming left V 1 base short and J 5 bases short, with 13 bases between.

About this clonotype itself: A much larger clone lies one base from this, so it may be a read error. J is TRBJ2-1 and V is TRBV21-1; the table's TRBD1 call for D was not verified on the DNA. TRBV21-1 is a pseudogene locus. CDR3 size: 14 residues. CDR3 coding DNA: TGTGCCGAACCCATGGACGGGGGTACCGATGAGCAGTTCTTC. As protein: CAEPMDGGTDEQFF.

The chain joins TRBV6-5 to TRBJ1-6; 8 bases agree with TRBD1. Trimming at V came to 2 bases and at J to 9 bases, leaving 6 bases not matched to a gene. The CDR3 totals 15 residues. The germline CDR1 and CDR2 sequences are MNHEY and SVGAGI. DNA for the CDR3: TGTGCCAGCAGTTACACGGACAGGGTGGCTTCACCCCTCCACTTT. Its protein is CASSYTDRVASPLHF.

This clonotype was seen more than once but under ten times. The DNA of the CDR3 is TGTGCCAGCAGCCCCGGACAGCCGGGGACTGAAGCTTTCTTT. It translates to CASSPGQPGTEAFF. The rearrangement links TRBV7-2 to TRBJ1-1; a possible D gene is TRBD1 (6 bases). Trimming stripped 5 bases from V and 5 bases from J, with 15 bases between. The CDR3 sequence is 14 residues long. In germline, CDR1 is SGHTA, CDR2 FQGNSA.

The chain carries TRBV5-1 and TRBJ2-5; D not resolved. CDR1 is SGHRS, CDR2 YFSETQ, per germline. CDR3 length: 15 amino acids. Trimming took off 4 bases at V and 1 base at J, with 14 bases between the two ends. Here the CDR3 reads CASSRSSLAQETQYF. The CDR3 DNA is TGCGCCAGCAGCAGGAGTTCCTTGGCCCAAGAGACCCAGTACTTC. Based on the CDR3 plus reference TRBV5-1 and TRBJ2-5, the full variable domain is KAGVTQTPRYLIKTRGQQVTLSCSPISGHRSVSWYQQTPGQGLQFLFEYFSETQRNKGNFPGRFSGRQFSNSRSEMNVSTLELGDSALYLCASSRSSLAQETQYFGPGTRLLVL.

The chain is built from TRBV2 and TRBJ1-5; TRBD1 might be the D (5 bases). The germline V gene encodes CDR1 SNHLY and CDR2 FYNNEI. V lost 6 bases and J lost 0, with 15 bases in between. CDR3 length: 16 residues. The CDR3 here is CASRRGGGNSNQPQHF. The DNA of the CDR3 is TGTGCCAGCAGGAGAGGCGGGGGAAATAGCAATCAGCCCCAGCATTTT.

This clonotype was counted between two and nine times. The CDR3 here is CSARDAARTSGNTIYF. CDR3 sequence (DNA): TGCAGTGCTAGAGACGCGGCCAGGACCTCTGGAAACACCATATATTTT. The rearrangement uses TRBV20-1 and TRBJ1-3; no clear D. V was trimmed by 0 bases and J by 0 bases, leaving 12 bases between them. Germline lookup yields CDR1 DFQATT and CDR2 SNEGSKA (reference sequence). The length of the CDR3 is 16 residues.

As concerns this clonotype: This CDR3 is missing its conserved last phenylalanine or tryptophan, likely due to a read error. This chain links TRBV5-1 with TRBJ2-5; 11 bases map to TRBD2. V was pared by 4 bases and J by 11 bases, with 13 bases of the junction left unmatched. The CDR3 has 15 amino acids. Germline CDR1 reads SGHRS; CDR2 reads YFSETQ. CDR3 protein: CASSPTLAGGTEQYI. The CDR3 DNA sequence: TGCGCCAGCAGCCCTACTCTAGCGGGGGGAACTGAGCAGTACATC.

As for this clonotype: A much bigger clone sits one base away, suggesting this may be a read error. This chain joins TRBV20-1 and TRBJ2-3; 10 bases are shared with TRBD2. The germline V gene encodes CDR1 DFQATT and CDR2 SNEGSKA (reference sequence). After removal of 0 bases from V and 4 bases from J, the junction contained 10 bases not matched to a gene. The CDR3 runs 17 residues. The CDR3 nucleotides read TGCAGTGCTAGAGATCGGGGACGAGCGGGGGGGCCAGATACGCAGTATTTT. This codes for CSARDRGRAGGPDTQYF.

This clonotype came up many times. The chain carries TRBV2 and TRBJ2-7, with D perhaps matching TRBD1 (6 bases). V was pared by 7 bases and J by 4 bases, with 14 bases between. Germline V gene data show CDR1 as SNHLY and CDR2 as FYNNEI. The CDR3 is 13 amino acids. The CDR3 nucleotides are TGTGCCAGCATGAGCCTTACAGGGTACGAGCAGTACTTC. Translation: CASMSLTGYEQYF.

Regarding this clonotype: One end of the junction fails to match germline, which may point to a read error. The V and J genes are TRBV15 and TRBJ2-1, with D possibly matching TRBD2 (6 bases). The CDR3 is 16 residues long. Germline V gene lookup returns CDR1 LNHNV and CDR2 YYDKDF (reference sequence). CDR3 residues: CVTSRTPGGPYNEQFF. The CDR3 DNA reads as TGTGTCACCAGCAGAACCCCCGGGGGACCTTACAATGAGCAGTTCTTC.

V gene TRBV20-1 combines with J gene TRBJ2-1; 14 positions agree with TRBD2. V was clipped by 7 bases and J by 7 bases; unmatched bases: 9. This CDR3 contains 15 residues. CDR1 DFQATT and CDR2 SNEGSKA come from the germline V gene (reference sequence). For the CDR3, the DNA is TGCAGTGGGACTAGCGGGGGGATGTTCGGGAATGAGCAGTTCTTC. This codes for CSGTSGGMFGNEQFF.

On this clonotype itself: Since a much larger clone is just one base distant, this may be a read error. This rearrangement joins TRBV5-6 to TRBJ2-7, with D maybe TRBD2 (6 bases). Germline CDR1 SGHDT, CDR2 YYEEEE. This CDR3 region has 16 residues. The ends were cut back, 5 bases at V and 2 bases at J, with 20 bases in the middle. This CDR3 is CASRSSARRGAYEQYF. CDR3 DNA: TGTGCCAGCAGGTCTTCGGCGAGGCGGGGAGCCTACGAGCAGTACTTC.

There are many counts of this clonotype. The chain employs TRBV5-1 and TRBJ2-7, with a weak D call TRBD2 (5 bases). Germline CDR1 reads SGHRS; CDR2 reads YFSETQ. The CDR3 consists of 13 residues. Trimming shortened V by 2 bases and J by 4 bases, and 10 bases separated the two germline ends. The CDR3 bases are TGCGCCAGCAGCTTCGGGGAGCGGTACGAGCAGTACTTC. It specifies CASSFGERYEQYF.

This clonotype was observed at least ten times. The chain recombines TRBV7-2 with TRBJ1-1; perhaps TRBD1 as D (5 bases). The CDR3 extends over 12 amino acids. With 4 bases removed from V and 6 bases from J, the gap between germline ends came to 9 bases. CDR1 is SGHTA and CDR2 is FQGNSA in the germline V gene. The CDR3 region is CASSWDLSEAFF. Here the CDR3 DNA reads TGTGCCAGCAGCTGGGACTTATCTGAAGCTTTCTTT.

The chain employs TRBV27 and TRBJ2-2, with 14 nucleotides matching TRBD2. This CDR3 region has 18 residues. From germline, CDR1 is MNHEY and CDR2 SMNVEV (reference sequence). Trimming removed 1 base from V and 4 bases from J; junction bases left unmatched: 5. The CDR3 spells CASSLWTSGGKSTGELFF. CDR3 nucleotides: TGTGCCAGCAGTTTATGGACTAGCGGGGGGAAGAGCACCGGGGAGCTGTTTTTT.

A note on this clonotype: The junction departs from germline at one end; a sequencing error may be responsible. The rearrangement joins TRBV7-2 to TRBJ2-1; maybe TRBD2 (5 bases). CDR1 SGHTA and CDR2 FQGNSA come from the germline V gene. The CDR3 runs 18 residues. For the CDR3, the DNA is TGTGCCAGCAGCTTAGTAGCCCGGCGGGTGAGCTCCAACAATGAGCAGTTCTTC. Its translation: CASSLVARRVSSNNEQFF.

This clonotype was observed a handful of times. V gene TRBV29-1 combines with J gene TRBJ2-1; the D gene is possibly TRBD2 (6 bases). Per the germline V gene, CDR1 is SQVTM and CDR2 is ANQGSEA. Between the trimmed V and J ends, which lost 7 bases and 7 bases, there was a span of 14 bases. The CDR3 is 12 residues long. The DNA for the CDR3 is TGCAGCGGGGGGGTGGGGCGGAATGAGCAGTTCTTC. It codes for CSGGVGRNEQFF.

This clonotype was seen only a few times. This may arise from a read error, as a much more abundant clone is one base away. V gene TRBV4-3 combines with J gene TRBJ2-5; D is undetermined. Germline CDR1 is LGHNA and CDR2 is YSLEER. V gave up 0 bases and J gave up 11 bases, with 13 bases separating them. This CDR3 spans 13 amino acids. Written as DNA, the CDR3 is TGCGCCAGCAGCCAAGAACAGAGCACTGAGCAGTACTTC. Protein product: CASSQEQSTEQYF.

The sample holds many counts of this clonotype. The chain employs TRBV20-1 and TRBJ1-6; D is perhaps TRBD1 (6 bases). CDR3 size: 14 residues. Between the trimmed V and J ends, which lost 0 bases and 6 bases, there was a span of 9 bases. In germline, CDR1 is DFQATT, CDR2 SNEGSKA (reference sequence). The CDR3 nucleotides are TGCAGTGCTAGAGAGCGCAGGGGTAATTCACCCCTCCACTTT. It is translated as CSARERRGNSPLHF.

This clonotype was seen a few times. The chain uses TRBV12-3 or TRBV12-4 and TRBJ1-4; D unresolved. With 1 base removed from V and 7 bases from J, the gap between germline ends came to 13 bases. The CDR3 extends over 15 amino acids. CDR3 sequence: CASSLGGSGSEKLFF. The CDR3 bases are TGTGCCAGCAGTTTAGGAGGTTCTGGCTCTGAAAAACTGTTTTTT.

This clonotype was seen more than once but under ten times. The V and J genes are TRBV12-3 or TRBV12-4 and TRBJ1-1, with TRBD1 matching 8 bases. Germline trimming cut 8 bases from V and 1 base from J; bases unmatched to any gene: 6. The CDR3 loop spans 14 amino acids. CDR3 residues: CASWEDRGNTEAFF. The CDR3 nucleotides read TGTGCCAGCTGGGAAGACAGGGGGAACACTGAAGCTTTCTTT.

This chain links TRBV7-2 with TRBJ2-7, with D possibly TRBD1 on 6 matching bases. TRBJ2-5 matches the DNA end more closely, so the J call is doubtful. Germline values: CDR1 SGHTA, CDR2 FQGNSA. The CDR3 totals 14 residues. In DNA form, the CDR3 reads TGTGCCAGCAGCTTAGCGGGGACATCAAAGACCCAGTACTTC. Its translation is CASSLAGTSKTQYF.

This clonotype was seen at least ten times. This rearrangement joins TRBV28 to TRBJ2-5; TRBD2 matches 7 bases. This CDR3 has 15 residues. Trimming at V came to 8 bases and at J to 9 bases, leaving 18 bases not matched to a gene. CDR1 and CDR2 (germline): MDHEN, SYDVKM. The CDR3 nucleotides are TGTGCCAGCCTTCCTAATGGGGAGGGCCTAAGGTCCCAGTACTTC. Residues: CASLPNGEGLRSQYF.